The 17 T cell receptor beta chains below come from one sample, sequenced in a study of OX40 agonist ivuxolimab in advanced cancers. This table comes from immunoSEQ multiplex PCR, and its TCRdb copy is limited to in-frame clones, with some not included. The sample has 99,000 or so clones, about 91% seen once. The specimen was CD4+ or CD8+ T cells sorted from blood, collected in a trial of the OX40 agonist ivuxolimab. The source of these receptors is an adult with an advanced solid tumor such as melanoma, head and neck, liver or kidney cancer.

J is TRBJ2-7 and V is TRBV15; D gene unclear. V lost 0 bases to trimming and J lost 3 bases, with 12 bases between them. Germline assignment: CDR1 LNHNV and CDR2 YYDKDF (reference sequence). CDR3 length equals 15 residues. CDR3 coding DNA: TGTGCCACCAGCAGAGATCAAGGGCAAGGCTACGAGCAGTACTTC. Translated, it gives CATSRDQGQGYEQYF.

The chain couples TRBV7-2 to TRBJ1-4; 9 nucleotides align to TRBD1. The CDR3 covers 15 residues. Germline V lookup: CDR1 SGHTA, CDR2 FQGNSA. V lost 5 bases and J lost 8; bases outside the gene matches: 9. CDR3 sequence reads: CASSHGQGREEKLFF. In nucleotides, the CDR3 is TGTGCCAGCAGCCACGGACAGGGGCGGGAGGAAAAACTGTTTTTT.

The V call is TRBV7-9, the J call TRBJ2-1; unclear D gene. With 1 base removed from V and 11 bases from J, the gap between germline ends came to 12 bases. The CDR3 spans 13 residues. The V gene's germline CDR1 is SEHNR and CDR2 FQNEAQ (reference sequence). CDR3 region: CASSLGGVEKQFF. CDR3 DNA sequence: TGTGCCAGCAGCTTAGGAGGCGTCGAGAAGCAGTTCTTC.

V and J are TRBV10-1 and TRBJ2-3; D call uncertain. Per the germline V gene, CDR1 is WNHNN and CDR2 is SYGVQD (reference sequence). There are 16 residues in the CDR3. The V end was cut by 5 bases, the J end by 2 bases, with 17 bases between. CDR3 DNA: TGCGCCAGCAGTCTCAGCAGGTTCGAATCCACAGATACGCAGTATTTT. Protein: CASSLSRFESTDTQYF.

The chain employs TRBV11-2 and TRBJ2-1, with 13 bases that match TRBD2. The germline V gene encodes CDR1 SGHAT and CDR2 FQNNGV. This CDR3 has 15 residues. V was pared by 4 bases and J by 9 bases, with 6 bases of the junction left unmatched. The CDR3 reads CASSSRLAGGGEQFF. DNA for the CDR3: TGTGCCAGCAGCTCGAGACTAGCGGGAGGCGGTGAGCAGTTCTTC.

In this sample, this clone turned up once. The CDR3 nucleotides are TGTGCTAGTGCCATTCGGGTGGATTTCCTCTACGAGCAGTACTTC. It specifies CASAIRVDFLYEQYF. The rearrangement joins TRBV12-5 to TRBJ2-7; D is unresolved. Germline CDR1 LGHNT, CDR2 FRNRAP. V gave up 7 bases and J gave up 3 bases, with 19 bases separating them. The CDR3 totals 15 residues.

The V and J genes are TRBV19 and TRBJ1-5, with unresolved D. With 3 bases removed from V and 5 bases from J, the gap between germline ends came to 8 bases. This CDR3 comprises 13 residues. Germline V CDR1 and CDR2: LNHDA, SQIVND (reference sequence). CDR3 nucleotides: TGTGCCAGTAGTATTAGCCGAGATCAGCCCCAGCATTTT. Its translation: CASSISRDQPQHF.

This clone has a single count. The V call is TRBV2, the J call TRBJ1-2; no clear D. The CDR3 is made up of 13 amino acids. V lost 3 bases, J lost 2 bases, and 7 bases lay in between. The germline CDR1 and CDR2 sequences are SNHLY and FYNNEI. The CDR3 region is CASSDLPNYGYTF. The CDR3 DNA sequence: TGTGCCAGCAGTGATCTACCAAACTATGGCTACACCTTC. Variable domain in full (rest from reference TRBV2 and TRBJ1-2): EPEVTQTPSHQVTQMGQEVILRCVPISNHLYFYWYRQILGQKVEFLVSFYNNEISEKSEIFDDQFSVERPDGSNFTLKIRSTKLEDSAMYFCASSDLPNYGYTFGSGTRLTVV.

The V gene is TRBV15, the J gene TRBJ2-3, with TRBD2 identical over 7 bases. Germline V CDR1 and CDR2: LNHNV, YYDKDF (reference sequence). The CDR3 runs to 13 residues. J lost 8 bases, V lost 0 bases, and 2 bases had no gene match. CDR3 bases: TGTGCCACCAGCAGAGATGGGGAGGGTACGCAGTATTTT. Encoded protein: CATSRDGEGTQYF.

The V gene is TRBV7-9, the J gene TRBJ1-1; TRBD1 agrees at 8 bases. The V segment lost 0 bases and the J segment 8 bases; nucleotides outside the gene matches: 5. The CDR3 spans 14 residues. The germline V gene encodes CDR1 SEHNR and CDR2 FQNEAQ (reference sequence). In DNA form, the CDR3 reads TGTGCCAGCAGCTTAGCGGGACAGGTAGTCGAAGCTTTCTTT. This encodes CASSLAGQVVEAFF.

The genes are TRBV28 and TRBJ1-5; 8 bases are shared with TRBD1. The CDR3 totals 17 residues. Germline V lookup: CDR1 MDHEN, CDR2 SYDVKM. Germline trimming cut 4 bases from V and 4 bases from J; bases unmatched to any gene: 12. In DNA form, the CDR3 reads TGTGCCAGCAGTTCCCTCCGGGTACGGGACAGGAATCAGCCCCAGCATTTT. Protein sequence: CASSSLRVRDRNQPQHF.

The CDR3 DNA is TGTGCCAGCAGCGTAGGGCCTCTAACAGCGAACACCGGGGAGCTGTTTTTT. Protein product: CASSVGPLTANTGELFF. V and J are TRBV9 and TRBJ2-2; D ambiguous. Germline V gene lookup returns CDR1 SGDLS and CDR2 YYNGEE. CDR3 size: 17 residues. V was cut by 0 bases and J by 0 bases, with 12 bases left in between.

V gene TRBV18 combines with J gene TRBJ2-7, with D maybe TRBD2 (6 bases). CDR3 size: 15 residues. The germline V and J ends were trimmed by 6 bases and 0 bases, with 15 bases remaining between them. The V gene's germline CDR1 is KGHSH and CDR2 LQKENI. The CDR3: CASSPSGTFSYEQYF. Written as DNA, the CDR3 is TGTGCCAGCTCGCCCTCCGGGACTTTCTCCTACGAGCAGTACTTC.

This clone was picked up one time. The CDR3 DNA reads as TGCGCCAGCAGCCAGGACCCGACAGGAGATCAGCCCCAGCATTTT. It codes for CASSQDPTGDQPQHF. This chain connects TRBV4-1 to TRBJ1-5; perhaps TRBD1 as D (6 bases). This CDR3 region has 15 residues. V was trimmed by 3 bases and J by 5 bases, leaving 14 bases between them. Germline CDR1 reads MGHRA; CDR2 reads YSYEKL.

The CDR3 sequence is CASSYSQANYGYTF. CDR3 DNA: TGTGCCAGCAGTTATTCTCAAGCTAACTATGGCTACACCTTC. The chain links TRBV6-5 to TRBJ1-2; D unclear. The germline V gene encodes CDR1 MNHEY and CDR2 SVGAGI. This CDR3 has 14 residues. The V and J ends lost 3 bases and 0 bases respectively, with 8 bases between them.

CDR3 coding DNA: TGTGCCATCAGTGAGTCCCTTCAAGAGACCCAGTACTTC. This gives the protein CAISESLQETQYF. The chain is built from TRBV10-3 and TRBJ2-5; D is unclear. Germline V lookup: CDR1 ENHRY, CDR2 SYGVKD. Trimming left V 0 bases short and J 2 bases short, with 4 bases between. The CDR3 totals 13 residues.

J is TRBJ1-5 and V is TRBV19; D remains unclear. The CDR3 has 10 amino acids. The V gene lost 8 bases and the J gene lost 5 bases, with 4 bases spanning the gap. Germline V gene sequence: CDR1 LNHDA, CDR2 SQIVND (reference sequence). The CDR3 DNA is TGTGCCAGTGGGGATCAGCCCCAGCATTTT. Translated: CASGDQPQHF.